The clone carrying this T cell receptor beta chain was observed at least ten times. The TCR beta profiling, which covered VDJ combination and CDR3 sequence, was carried out using genomic DNA as the template. TCRdb analysed the reads with MiXCR anew, one entry per CDR3 protein. The sample shows 100,000 to 150,000 distinct CDR3 sequences, around two fifths of them seen only once. This CDR3 spans 14 amino acids. Germline lookup yields CDR1 MGHRA and CDR2 YSYEKL. Trimming removed 2 bases from V and 7 bases from J; junction bases left unmatched: 5. The sample comes from a study of CD8+CD57+ T cells in acquired aplastic anemia.

What was sequenced was sorted CD4+, CD8+, or CD8+CD57+ T cells (not recorded which) from PBMCs. V and J are TRBV4-1 and TRBJ1-2; 9 bases fit TRBD1. The TCR comes from a human donor in good health, serving as a control. CDR3 sequence reads: CASSQRYRGLGYTF. The CDR3 DNA reads as TGCGCCAGCAGCCAAAGATACAGGGGGCTTGGCTACACCTTC.